The sequence of this T cell receptor beta chain was determined in a study of vaccination and CD4 T cells after COVID-19. Study-wide findings and caveats: Convalescent patient numbers were relatively low, with no early post-infection timepoints.

With V trimmed by 2 bases and J by 7 bases, 5 bases remained unmatched. Germline CDR1 reads SGHRS; CDR2 reads YFSETQ. CDR3 size: 14 residues. Cultured CD4+ T-cell DNA underwent Oncomine TCR Beta short-read sequencing. Via MiXCR, TCRdb re-called the PCR reads, giving one row per CDR3 protein. The sample shows about 25,000 distinct CDR3 sequences, 67% of them seen only once. Treatment described: roughly 10-day PBMC culture with coronavirus spike peptide pools or control peptides (ViraFEST assay). With regard to this clonotype: Its antigen is unknown.

The TCR was taken from a human donor who received a COVID-19 vaccine. The V and J genes are TRBV5-1 and TRBJ2-5, with 10 bases aligning to TRBD1. The specimen was CD4+ T cells from blood, cultured in vitro, collected after SARS-CoV-2 vaccination. The CDR3 DNA is TGCGCCAGCAGCTTAGGGACAGGGGTTGGGACCCAGTACTTC. As protein: CASSLGTGVGTQYF.